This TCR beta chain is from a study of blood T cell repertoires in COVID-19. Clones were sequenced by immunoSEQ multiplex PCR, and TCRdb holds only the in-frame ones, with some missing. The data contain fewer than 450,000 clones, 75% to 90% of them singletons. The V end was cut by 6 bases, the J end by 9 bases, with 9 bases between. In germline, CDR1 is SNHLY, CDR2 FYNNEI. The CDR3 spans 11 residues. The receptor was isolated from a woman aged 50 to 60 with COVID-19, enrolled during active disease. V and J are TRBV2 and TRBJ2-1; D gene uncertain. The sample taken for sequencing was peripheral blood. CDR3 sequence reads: CASRRQAEQFF. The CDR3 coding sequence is TGTGCCAGCAGACGACAAGCTGAGCAGTTCTTC.